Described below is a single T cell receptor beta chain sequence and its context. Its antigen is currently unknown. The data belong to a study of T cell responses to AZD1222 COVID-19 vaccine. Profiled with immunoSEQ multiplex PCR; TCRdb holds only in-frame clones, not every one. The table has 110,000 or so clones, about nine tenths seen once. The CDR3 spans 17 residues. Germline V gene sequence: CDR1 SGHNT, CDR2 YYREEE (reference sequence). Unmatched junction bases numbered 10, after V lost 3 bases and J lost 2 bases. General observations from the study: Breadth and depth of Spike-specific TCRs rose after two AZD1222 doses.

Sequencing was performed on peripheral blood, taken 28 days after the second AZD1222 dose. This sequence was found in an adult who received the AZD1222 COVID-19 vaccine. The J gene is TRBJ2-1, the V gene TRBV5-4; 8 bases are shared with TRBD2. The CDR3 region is CASSSSFGSGTYNEQFF. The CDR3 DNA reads TGTGCCAGCAGCTCCTCCTTTGGTAGCGGGACCTACAATGAGCAGTTCTTC.